The present T cell receptor (beta chain) was sequenced within a study of siplizumab effects on memory and regulatory T cells. Whole-study results and caveats: Naive T cells, seemingly more diverse than memory cells, seemed major alloresponse contributors.

Approximately 100,000 TCR templates per sample were sequenced. Sequenced by immunoSEQ multiplex PCR; TCRdb stores in-frame clones only, minus some. This sample has 100,000 or so clones, with around 90% found just once. The germline V and J ends were trimmed by 3 bases and 6 bases, with 15 bases remaining between them. Germline values: CDR1 SGHDT, CDR2 YYEEEE. CDR3 length: 15 amino acids. A remark on this clone: The antigen is not known.

The gene calls are TRBV5-6 and TRBJ2-2, with D perhaps matching TRBD1 (5 bases). What was sequenced was non-Treg CD4+ T cells sorted from blood. The receptor comes from a human donor in good health. The CDR3 sequence: CASSWDWGQPGELFF. The CDR3 DNA reads as TGTGCCAGCAGCTGGGATTGGGGCCAGCCCGGGGAGCTGTTTTTT. Using reference TRBV5-6 and TRBJ2-2 for the parts outside the CDR3, the full variable domain is DAGVTQSPTHLIKTRGQQVTLRCSPKSGHDTVSWYQQALGQGPQFIFQYYEEEERQRGNFPDRFSGHQFPNYSSELNVNALLLGDSALYLCASSWDWGQPGELFFGEGSRLTVL.